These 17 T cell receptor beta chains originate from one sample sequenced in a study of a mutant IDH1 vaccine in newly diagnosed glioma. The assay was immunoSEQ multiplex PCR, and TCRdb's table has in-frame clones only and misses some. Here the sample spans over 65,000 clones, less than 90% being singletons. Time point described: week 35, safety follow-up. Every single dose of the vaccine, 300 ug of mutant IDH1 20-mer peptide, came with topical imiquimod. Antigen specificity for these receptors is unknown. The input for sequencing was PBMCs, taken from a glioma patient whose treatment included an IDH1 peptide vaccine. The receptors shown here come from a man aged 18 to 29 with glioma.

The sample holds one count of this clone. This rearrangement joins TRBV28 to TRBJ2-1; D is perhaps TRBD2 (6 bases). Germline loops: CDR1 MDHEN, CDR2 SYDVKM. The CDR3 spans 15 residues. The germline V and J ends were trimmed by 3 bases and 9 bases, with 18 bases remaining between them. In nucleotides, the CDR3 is TGTGCCAGCAGTTTCCTGGGCGGGGCAAGGGGTGAGCAGTTCTTC. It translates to CASSFLGGARGEQFF. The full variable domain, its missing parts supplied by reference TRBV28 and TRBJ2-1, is DVKVTQSSRYLVKRTGEKVFLECVQDMDHENMFWYRQDPGLGLRLIYFSYDVKMKEKGDIPEGYSVSREKKERFSLILESASTNQTSMYLCASSFLGGARGEQFFGPGTRLTVL.

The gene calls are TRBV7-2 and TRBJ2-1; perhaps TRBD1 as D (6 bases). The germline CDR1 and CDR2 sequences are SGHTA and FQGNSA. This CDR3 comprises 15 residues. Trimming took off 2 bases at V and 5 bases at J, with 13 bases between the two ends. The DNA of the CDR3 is TGTGCCAGCAGCTTAAGTCAGGGGTGGGACAATGAGCAGTTCTTC. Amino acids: CASSLSQGWDNEQFF.

CDR3 nucleotide sequence: TGCGCCAGCAGCCCCAGGGTCCGGGGCGATCTGAACACTGAAGCTTTCTTT. Protein product: CASSPRVRGDLNTEAFF. The chain combines TRBV4-1 with TRBJ1-1; a possible D gene is TRBD1 (5 bases). Germline-derived CDR1 and CDR2 are MGHRA and YSYEKL. V lost 4 bases and J lost 0, with 18 bases in between. The CDR3 is 17 amino acids.

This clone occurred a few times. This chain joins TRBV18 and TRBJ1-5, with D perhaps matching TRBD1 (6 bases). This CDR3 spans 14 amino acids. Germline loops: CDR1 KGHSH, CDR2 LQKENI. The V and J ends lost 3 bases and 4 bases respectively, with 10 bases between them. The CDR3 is CASSPRQGNQPQHF. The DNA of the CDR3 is TGTGCCAGCTCACCTAGGCAGGGGAATCAGCCCCAGCATTTT.

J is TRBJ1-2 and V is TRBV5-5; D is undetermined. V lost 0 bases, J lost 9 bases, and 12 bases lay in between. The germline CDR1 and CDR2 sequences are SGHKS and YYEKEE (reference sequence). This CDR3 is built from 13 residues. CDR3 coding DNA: TGTGCCAGCAGCTTGGATGGGCTTTTGAGCTACACCTTC. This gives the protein CASSLDGLLSYTF.

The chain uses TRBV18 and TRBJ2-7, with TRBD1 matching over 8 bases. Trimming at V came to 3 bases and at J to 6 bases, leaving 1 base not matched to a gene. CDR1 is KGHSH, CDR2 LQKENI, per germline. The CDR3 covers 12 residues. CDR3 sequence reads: CASSPDRAEQYF. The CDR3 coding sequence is TGTGCCAGCTCACCGGACAGGGCCGAGCAGTACTTC.

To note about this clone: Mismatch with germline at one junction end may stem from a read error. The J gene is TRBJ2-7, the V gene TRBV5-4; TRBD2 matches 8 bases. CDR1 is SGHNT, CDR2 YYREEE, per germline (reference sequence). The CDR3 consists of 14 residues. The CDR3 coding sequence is TGTGCCAGCAGTTCCGGCGGGGGGCTCTACGCGCAGTACTTC. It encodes CASSSGGGLYAQYF.

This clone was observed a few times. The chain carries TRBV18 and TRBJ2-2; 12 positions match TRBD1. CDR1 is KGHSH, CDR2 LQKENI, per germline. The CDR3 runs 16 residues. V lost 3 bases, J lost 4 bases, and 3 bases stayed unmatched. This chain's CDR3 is CASSPGQGAITGELFF. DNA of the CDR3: TGTGCCAGCTCACCGGGACAGGGGGCGATCACCGGGGAGCTGTTTTTT.

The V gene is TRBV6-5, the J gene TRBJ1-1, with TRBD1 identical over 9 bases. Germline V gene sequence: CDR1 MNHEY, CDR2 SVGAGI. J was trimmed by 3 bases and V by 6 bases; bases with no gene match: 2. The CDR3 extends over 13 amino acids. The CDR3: CASRDRGDTEAFF. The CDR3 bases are TGTGCCAGCAGAGACAGGGGGGACACTGAAGCTTTCTTT.

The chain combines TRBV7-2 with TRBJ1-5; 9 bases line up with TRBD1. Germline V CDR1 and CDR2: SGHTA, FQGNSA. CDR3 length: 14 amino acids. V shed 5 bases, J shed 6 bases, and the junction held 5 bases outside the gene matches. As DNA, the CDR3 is TGTGCCAGCAGCCCGGGACAGGGTGGTCAGCCCCAGCATTTT. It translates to CASSPGQGGQPQHF.

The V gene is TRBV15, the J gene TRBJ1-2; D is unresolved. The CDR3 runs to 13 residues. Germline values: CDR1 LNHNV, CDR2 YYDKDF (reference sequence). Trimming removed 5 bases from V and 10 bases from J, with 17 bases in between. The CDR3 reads CATSGFTSEAYTF. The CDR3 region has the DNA TGTGCCACCAGCGGGTTTACTTCCGAGGCCTACACCTTC. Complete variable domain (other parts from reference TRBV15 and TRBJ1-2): DAMVIQNPRYQVTQFGKPVTLSCSQTLNHNVMYWYQQKSSQAPKLLFHYYDKDFNNEADTPDNFQSRRPNTSFCFLDIRSPGLGDTAMYLCATSGFTSEAYTFGSGTRLTVV.

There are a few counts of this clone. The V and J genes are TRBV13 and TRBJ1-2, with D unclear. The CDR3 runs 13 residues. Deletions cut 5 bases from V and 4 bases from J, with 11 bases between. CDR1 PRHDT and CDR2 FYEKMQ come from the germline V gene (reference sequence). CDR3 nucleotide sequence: TGTGCCAGCAGCCCTAAGGAGGGCTATGGCTACACCTTC. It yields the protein CASSPKEGYGYTF.

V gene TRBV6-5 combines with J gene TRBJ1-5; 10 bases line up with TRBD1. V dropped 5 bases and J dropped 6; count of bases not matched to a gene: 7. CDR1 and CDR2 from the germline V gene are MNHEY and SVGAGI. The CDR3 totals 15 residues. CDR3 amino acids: CASSQTGGAGQPQHF. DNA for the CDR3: TGTGCCAGCAGTCAGACAGGGGGCGCGGGTCAGCCCCAGCATTTT.

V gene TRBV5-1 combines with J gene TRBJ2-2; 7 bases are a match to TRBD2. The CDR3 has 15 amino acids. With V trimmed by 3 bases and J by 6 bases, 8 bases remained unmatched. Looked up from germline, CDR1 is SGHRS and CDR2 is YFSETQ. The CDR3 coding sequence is TGCGCCAGCAGCTCACCCTCGGGGGGTGCCGGGGAGCTGTTTTTT. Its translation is CASSSPSGGAGELFF.

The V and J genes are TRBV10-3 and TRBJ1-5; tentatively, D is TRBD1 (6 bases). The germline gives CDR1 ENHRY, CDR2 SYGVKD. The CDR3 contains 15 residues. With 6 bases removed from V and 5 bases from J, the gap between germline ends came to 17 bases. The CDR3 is CAISEGDIGDQPQHF. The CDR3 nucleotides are TGTGCCATCAGCGAGGGGGACATTGGGGATCAGCCCCAGCATTTT.

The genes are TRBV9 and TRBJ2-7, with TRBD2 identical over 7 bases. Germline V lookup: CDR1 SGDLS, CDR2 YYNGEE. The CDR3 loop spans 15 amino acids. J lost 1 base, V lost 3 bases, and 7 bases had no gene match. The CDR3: CASSDTSDPSYEQYF. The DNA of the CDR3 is TGTGCCAGCAGCGATACTAGCGACCCTTCCTACGAGCAGTACTTC.

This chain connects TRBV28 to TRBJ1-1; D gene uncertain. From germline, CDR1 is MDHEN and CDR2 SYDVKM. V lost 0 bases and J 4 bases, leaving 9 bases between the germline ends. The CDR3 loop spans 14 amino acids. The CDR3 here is CASSLWGGSTEAFF. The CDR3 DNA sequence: TGTGCCAGCAGTTTATGGGGTGGATCCACTGAAGCTTTCTTT.